Each of the 12 T cell receptor beta chains below was sequenced from the same sample in a study of blood T cell repertoires in COVID-19 (dated by TCRdb to about 2020). The library was made by the immunoSEQ multiplex PCR assay. TCRdb retrieved this table from immuneACCESS and kept in-frame rearrangements only. Not all clones are present; in checked studies, unresolved V genes account for under half, and no reason is known for the remainder. This sample has over 400,000 clones in its table, and just over 85% of those were observed once. The ten largest clones capture almost 1.5% of the sample. Sequenced: peripheral blood. These receptor sequences come from a woman under 40 with active or convalescent COVID-19.

V gene TRBV29-1 combines with J gene TRBJ1-3; D might be TRBD1 (6 bases). The V end lost 4 bases, the J end lost 8 bases, and 15 bases lay between the germline ends. This CDR3 spans 13 amino acids. Germline assignment: CDR1 SQVTM and CDR2 ANQGSEA. CDR3 nucleotides: TGCAGCGTTGCAATGGGCAGGGGAGACACCATATATTTT. It codes for CSVAMGRGDTIYF.

The V gene is TRBV2, the J gene TRBJ2-7; possibly TRBD1 for D (6 bases). Trimming removed 6 bases from V and 0 bases from J, with 12 bases in between. Germline CDR1 reads SNHLY; CDR2 reads FYNNEI. CDR3 length equals 14 residues. This chain's CDR3 is CASRARDNSYEQYF. Here the CDR3 DNA reads TGTGCCAGCAGAGCCCGGGACAACTCCTACGAGCAGTACTTC.

V is TRBV5-1 and J is TRBJ2-3; tentative D call: TRBD2 (6 bases). The germline V and J ends were trimmed by 3 bases and 4 bases, with 9 bases remaining between them. Per germline, CDR1 SGHRS and CDR2 YFSETQ. The CDR3 has 13 residues. CDR3 sequence reads: CASSSWGADTQYF. CDR3 coding DNA: TGCGCCAGCAGCTCCTGGGGGGCAGATACGCAGTATTTT. Full variable domain (rest looked up from reference TRBV5-1 and TRBJ2-3): KAGVTQTPRYLIKTRGQQVTLSCSPISGHRSVSWYQQTPGQGLQFLFEYFSETQRNKGNFPGRFSGRQFSNSRSEMNVSTLELGDSALYLCASSSWGADTQYFGPGTRLTVL.

The chain links TRBV27 to TRBJ2-3, with D maybe TRBD1 (5 bases). The V end lost 6 bases, the J end lost 2 bases, and 15 bases lay between the germline ends. CDR1 and CDR2 (germline): MNHEY, SMNVEV (reference sequence). The CDR3 totals 15 residues. Here the CDR3 reads CASSSQTDNTDTQYF. Here the CDR3 DNA reads TGTGCCAGCAGCTCACAGACAGACAACACAGATACGCAGTATTTT.

V is TRBV19 and J is TRBJ2-3; weak D call: TRBD2 (7 bases). This CDR3 is 13 amino acids long. Trimming left V 6 bases short and J 3 bases short, with 10 bases between. Germline V gene data show CDR1 as LNHDA and CDR2 as SQIVND (reference sequence). The CDR3 spells CASRRGGTDTQYF. In DNA, the CDR3 is TGTGCCAGTAGAAGGGGGGGAACAGATACGCAGTATTTT.

The CDR3 DNA follows: TGTGCCTGGAGCTACGGGGAGCTGTTTTTT. Residues: CAWSYGELFF. This chain links TRBV30 with TRBJ2-2; D is undetermined. In germline, CDR1 is GTSNPN, CDR2 SVGIG (reference sequence). The CDR3 covers 10 residues. V lost 3 bases to trimming and J lost 7 bases, with 3 bases between them.

The chain recombines TRBV5-5 with TRBJ2-1; TRBD2 might be the D (5 bases). Germline assignment: CDR1 SGHKS and CDR2 YYEKEE (reference sequence). CDR3 length equals 14 residues. V gave up 9 bases and J gave up 0 bases, with 13 bases separating them. The CDR3: CATLQGSSYNEQFF. The CDR3 region has the DNA TGTGCCACCCTACAAGGGAGCTCCTACAATGAGCAGTTCTTC.

The CDR3 loop is CASSWGEGEQYF. The DNA of the CDR3 is TGTGCCAGCAGTTGGGGAGAGGGTGAGCAGTACTTC. V and J are TRBV12-3 or TRBV12-4 and TRBJ2-7, with D possibly matching TRBD2 (5 bases). The CDR3 sequence is 12 residues long. Trimming stripped 4 bases from V and 7 bases from J, with 11 bases between.

The chain recombines TRBV12-3 or TRBV12-4 with TRBJ1-4, with a possible D match to TRBD1 (5 bases). V dropped 6 bases and J dropped 7 bases, with 12 bases sitting between them. The length of the CDR3 is 13 residues. The CDR3 loop reads CASSSGRAEKLFF. The CDR3 nucleotides read TGTGCCAGCAGCTCGGGCAGGGCTGAAAAACTGTTTTTT.

CDR3 nucleotides: TGTGCCAGCAGTTCCAAGCTGACTAGCAGGGTCGGGGAGCTGTTTTTT. It codes for CASSSKLTSRVGELFF. V is TRBV27 and J is TRBJ2-2; 7 positions agree with TRBD2. J gave up 7 bases and V 4 bases, and 12 bases lay outside the gene matches. The CDR3 runs to 16 residues. Germline-derived CDR1 and CDR2 are MNHEY and SMNVEV (reference sequence).

This rearrangement joins TRBV5-1 to TRBJ1-4, with a tentative D call TRBD1 (5 bases). Germline lookup yields CDR1 SGHRS and CDR2 YFSETQ. The CDR3 has 13 residues. Trimming took off 6 bases at V and 4 bases at J, with 10 bases between the two ends. Here the CDR3 reads CASKQVNNEKLFF. DNA of the CDR3: TGCGCCAGCAAACAGGTGAATAATGAAAAACTGTTTTTT.

Here the CDR3 DNA reads TGCAGTAGTCAGGGGGGGAACACTGAAGCTTTCTTT. As protein: CSSQGGNTEAFF. This chain connects TRBV29-1 to TRBJ1-1, with 7 bases aligning to TRBD1. This CDR3 contains 12 residues. Germline loops: CDR1 SQVTM, CDR2 ANQGSEA.